Each of the 13 T cell receptor beta chains below was sequenced from the same sample in a study of blood T cells in healthy people across ages. The second PCR ran about 6 to 12 cycles with a sample-barcoded 5' primer and J-beta primers. TCRdb re-analysed the 5' RACE reads in MiXCR, keeping a single row per CDR3 protein. The sample has fewer than 1,000,000 distinct CDR3 sequences, approximately 48% seen once; the top ten hold around 21%. Sequencing used blood. All receptors come from a man in his fifties or sixties in good health.

This rearrangement joins TRBV5-8 to TRBJ2-3, with D possibly TRBD1 on 6 matching bases. CDR3 length: 15 amino acids. V lost 2 bases to trimming and J lost 8 bases, with 18 bases between them. The germline V gene has CDR1 SGHTS and CDR2 YDEGEE. CDR3 coding DNA: TGTGCCAGCAGCTTAGCCCCGGGACATCCCGCTACGCAGTATTTT. Residues: CASSLAPGHPATQYF.

The chain recombines TRBV7-9 with TRBJ1-2; 8 nucleotides agree with TRBD1. Germline CDR1 and CDR2: SEHNR and FQNEAQ (reference sequence). This CDR3 region has 14 residues. V lost 2 bases and J lost 13; bases outside the gene matches: 12. The CDR3 sequence: CASSLHGAGGATTF. The CDR3 bases are TGTGCCAGCAGCTTACATGGGGCAGGGGGCGCGACCACCTTC.

This sequence joins TRBV2 and TRBJ2-4; D unclear. The V gene's germline CDR1 is SNHLY and CDR2 FYNNEI. V lost 8 bases, J lost 6 bases, and 8 bases lay in between. This CDR3 has 11 amino acids. CDR3 sequence reads: CASAQLNIQYF. CDR3 DNA sequence: TGTGCCAGCGCACAGTTAAACATTCAGTACTTC.

The rearrangement uses TRBV6-1 and TRBJ2-3, with TRBD2 matching 12 bases. Germline assignment: CDR1 MNHNS and CDR2 SASEGT. Trimming removed 4 bases from V and 0 bases from J; junction bases left unmatched: 5. The CDR3 extends over 17 amino acids. As DNA, the CDR3 is TGTGCCAGCAGTGGGACTAGCGGGAAGGGAAGCACAGATACGCAGTATTTT. This sequence encodes CASSGTSGKGSTDTQYF.

The V call is TRBV20-1, the J call TRBJ2-1, with 16 positions matching TRBD2. V shed 5 bases and J 9 bases; nucleotides not matched to a gene: 13. This CDR3 spans 17 amino acids. Germline values: CDR1 DFQATT, CDR2 SNEGSKA (reference sequence). The CDR3 DNA follows: TGCAGTGCTGAAATACCGGGACTAGCGGGAGGGCCGGGTGAGCAGTTCTTC. This codes for CSAEIPGLAGGPGEQFF.

This clonotype was detected only a few times. The rearrangement joins TRBV3-1 to TRBJ1-4; weak D call: TRBD1 (5 bases). The V gene lost 6 bases and the J gene lost 4 bases, with 15 bases spanning the gap. CDR1 is LGHDT and CDR2 is YNNKEL in the germline V gene (reference sequence). This CDR3 contains 15 residues. The CDR3 sequence: CASSPIPQGNEKLFF. The CDR3 DNA follows: TGTGCCAGCAGTCCGATTCCTCAGGGTAATGAAAAACTGTTTTTT.

The chain uses TRBV28 and TRBJ2-7; the D is unclear. The J call may be wrong; the DNA end is better matched by TRBJ2-4. Per germline, CDR1 MDHEN and CDR2 SYDVKM. There are 14 residues in the CDR3. The CDR3 is CASSLGISVNIQYF. CDR3 nucleotide sequence: TGTGCCAGCAGTTTAGGGATCTCTGTTAACATTCAGTACTTC.

The chain joins TRBV12-3 or TRBV12-4 to TRBJ1-5; D is unresolved. V was pared by 5 bases and J by 4 bases, with 9 bases between. The CDR3 has 13 amino acids. The CDR3 here is CASSKQHNQPQHF. The CDR3 nucleotides are TGTGCCAGCAGTAAACAACATAATCAGCCCCAGCATTTT.

This clonotype was observed a handful of times. The chain links TRBV11-1 to TRBJ2-5; 8 nucleotides agree with TRBD1. The CDR3 runs 13 residues. V trimming: 1 base; J trimming: 7 bases; junction bases outside the gene matches: 2. CDR1 is SGHAT, CDR2 FQDESV, per germline (reference sequence). The CDR3 region is CASSLEGTGTQYF. For the CDR3, the DNA is TGTGCCAGCAGCTTAGAAGGGACAGGGACCCAGTACTTC.

This clonotype was detected a few times. The rearrangement uses TRBV7-6 and TRBJ2-3, with D perhaps TRBD1 or TRBD2 (6 bases each). V lost 3 bases to trimming and J lost 2 bases, with 21 bases between them. This CDR3 has 18 amino acids. Per germline, CDR1 SGHVS and CDR2 FNYEAQ. CDR3 in amino acids: CASSFYSASGALTDTQYF. The CDR3 DNA reads as TGTGCCAGCAGCTTTTACAGTGCGTCGGGGGCCCTCACAGATACGCAGTATTTT.

Note on this clonotype: Compared with germline, one end of the junction differs, possibly owing to a read error. The chain has TRBV14 and TRBJ1-2; no clear D. Germline values: CDR1 SGHDN, CDR2 FVKESK. The CDR3 runs to 12 residues. CDR3 bases: TGTGCCAGCAGCTTAGGGTTCTATTGCTACACCTTC. The encoded protein is CASSLGFYCYTF.

J is TRBJ2-3 and V is TRBV10-3; a weak D match, TRBD2 (6 bases). Trimming shortened V by 4 bases and J by 6 bases, and 11 bases separated the two germline ends. The CDR3 runs to 13 residues. Germline loops: CDR1 ENHRY, CDR2 SYGVKD. The CDR3 nucleotides are TGTGCCATCAGTGTGATGGAGGGCGATACGCAGTATTTT. The encoded protein is CAISVMEGDTQYF.

This clonotype was counted a few times. This chain joins TRBV20-1 and TRBJ1-5; D perhaps matches TRBD1 (6 bases). The V end lost 6 bases, the J end lost 7 bases, and 16 bases lay between the germline ends. There are 13 residues in the CDR3. Germline CDR1 reads DFQATT; CDR2 reads SNEGSKA (reference sequence). The CDR3 region is CSAKGGIEQPQHF. CDR3 in DNA: TGCAGTGCGAAGGGGGGGATAGAACAGCCCCAGCATTTT.